Listed below are T cell receptor beta chains from one sample, sequenced in a study of cytomegalovirus exposure and HLA in healthy donors. Profiling relied on immunoSEQ multiplex PCR, and the TCRdb table lists in-frame clones only, not all of them. The sample records about 94,000 clones, over 65% being singletons. The sequencing input was PBMCs. The receptors shown here come from a human donor in good health. Both conserved end residues are part of each CDR3. Each record gives: J gene, D gene, V gene, clone size, CDR3 length, CDR3 protein, CDR3 DNA. A D gene is named only where the DNA matches it firmly. Not every row has a clone size; where given, it reads once, few, many or a size class.

J: TRBJ2-7
D: TRBD1
V: TRBV4-3
size: .
length: 16
CDR3: CASSQGPGTGLWEQYF
DNA: TGCGCCAGCAGCCAAGGTCCTGGGACAGGACTTTGGGAGCAGTACTTC

J: TRBJ2-5
D: TRBD2
V: TRBV7-9
size: .
length: 14
CDR3: CASTILAGGETQYF
DNA: TGTGCCAGTACAATACTAGCGGGAGGAGAGACCCAGTACTTC

J: TRBJ2-7
D: .
V: TRBV28
size: few
length: 14
CDR3: CASSFAGPTLKQYF
DNA: TGTGCCAGCAGTTTTGCGGGACCTACGTTGAAGCAGTACTTC

J: TRBJ2-5
D: TRBD2
V: TRBV9
size: few
length: 14
CDR3: CASSPRGGWETQYF
DNA: TGTGCCAGCAGCCCCCGGGGAGGGTGGGAGACCCAGTACTTC

J: TRBJ2-1
D: TRBD2
V: TRBV5-6
size: .
length: 15
CDR3: CASRVAGRESNEQFF
DNA: TGTGCCAGCAGGGTAGCCGGGAGGGAGAGCAATGAGCAGTTCTTC

J: TRBJ2-3
D: .
V: TRBV5-1
size: .
length: 15
CDR3: CASSLVGGSTDTQYF
DNA: TGCGCCAGCAGCTTGGTTGGCGGTAGCACAGATACGCAGTATTTT

J: TRBJ2-7
D: .
V: TRBV7-9
size: .
length: 13
CDR3: CASSPPVSYEQYF
DNA: TGTGCCAGCAGCCCCCCGGTGAGCTACGAGCAGTACTTC

J: TRBJ1-6
D: .
V: TRBV18
size: .
length: 15
CDR3: CASSEDGKYNSPLHF
DNA: TGTGCCAGCTCAGAGGACGGGAAGTATAATTCACCCCTCCACTTT

J: TRBJ1-1
D: TRBD1
V: TRBV18
size: .
length: 16
CDR3: CASSPEVRDRGTEAFF
DNA: TGTGCCAGCTCACCAGAAGTTCGGGACAGGGGTACTGAAGCTTTCTTT

J: TRBJ1-2
D: .
V: TRBV29-1
size: .
length: 14
CDR3: CGVEDQGRGAGYTF
DNA: TGCGGCGTTGAAGATCAGGGGCGGGGGGCTGGCTACACCTTC

J: TRBJ2-5
D: TRBD2
V: TRBV7-2
size: .
length: 14
CDR3: CASSLGAGGQTQYF
DNA: TGTGCCAGCAGCTTAGGGGCGGGAGGACAGACCCAGTACTTC